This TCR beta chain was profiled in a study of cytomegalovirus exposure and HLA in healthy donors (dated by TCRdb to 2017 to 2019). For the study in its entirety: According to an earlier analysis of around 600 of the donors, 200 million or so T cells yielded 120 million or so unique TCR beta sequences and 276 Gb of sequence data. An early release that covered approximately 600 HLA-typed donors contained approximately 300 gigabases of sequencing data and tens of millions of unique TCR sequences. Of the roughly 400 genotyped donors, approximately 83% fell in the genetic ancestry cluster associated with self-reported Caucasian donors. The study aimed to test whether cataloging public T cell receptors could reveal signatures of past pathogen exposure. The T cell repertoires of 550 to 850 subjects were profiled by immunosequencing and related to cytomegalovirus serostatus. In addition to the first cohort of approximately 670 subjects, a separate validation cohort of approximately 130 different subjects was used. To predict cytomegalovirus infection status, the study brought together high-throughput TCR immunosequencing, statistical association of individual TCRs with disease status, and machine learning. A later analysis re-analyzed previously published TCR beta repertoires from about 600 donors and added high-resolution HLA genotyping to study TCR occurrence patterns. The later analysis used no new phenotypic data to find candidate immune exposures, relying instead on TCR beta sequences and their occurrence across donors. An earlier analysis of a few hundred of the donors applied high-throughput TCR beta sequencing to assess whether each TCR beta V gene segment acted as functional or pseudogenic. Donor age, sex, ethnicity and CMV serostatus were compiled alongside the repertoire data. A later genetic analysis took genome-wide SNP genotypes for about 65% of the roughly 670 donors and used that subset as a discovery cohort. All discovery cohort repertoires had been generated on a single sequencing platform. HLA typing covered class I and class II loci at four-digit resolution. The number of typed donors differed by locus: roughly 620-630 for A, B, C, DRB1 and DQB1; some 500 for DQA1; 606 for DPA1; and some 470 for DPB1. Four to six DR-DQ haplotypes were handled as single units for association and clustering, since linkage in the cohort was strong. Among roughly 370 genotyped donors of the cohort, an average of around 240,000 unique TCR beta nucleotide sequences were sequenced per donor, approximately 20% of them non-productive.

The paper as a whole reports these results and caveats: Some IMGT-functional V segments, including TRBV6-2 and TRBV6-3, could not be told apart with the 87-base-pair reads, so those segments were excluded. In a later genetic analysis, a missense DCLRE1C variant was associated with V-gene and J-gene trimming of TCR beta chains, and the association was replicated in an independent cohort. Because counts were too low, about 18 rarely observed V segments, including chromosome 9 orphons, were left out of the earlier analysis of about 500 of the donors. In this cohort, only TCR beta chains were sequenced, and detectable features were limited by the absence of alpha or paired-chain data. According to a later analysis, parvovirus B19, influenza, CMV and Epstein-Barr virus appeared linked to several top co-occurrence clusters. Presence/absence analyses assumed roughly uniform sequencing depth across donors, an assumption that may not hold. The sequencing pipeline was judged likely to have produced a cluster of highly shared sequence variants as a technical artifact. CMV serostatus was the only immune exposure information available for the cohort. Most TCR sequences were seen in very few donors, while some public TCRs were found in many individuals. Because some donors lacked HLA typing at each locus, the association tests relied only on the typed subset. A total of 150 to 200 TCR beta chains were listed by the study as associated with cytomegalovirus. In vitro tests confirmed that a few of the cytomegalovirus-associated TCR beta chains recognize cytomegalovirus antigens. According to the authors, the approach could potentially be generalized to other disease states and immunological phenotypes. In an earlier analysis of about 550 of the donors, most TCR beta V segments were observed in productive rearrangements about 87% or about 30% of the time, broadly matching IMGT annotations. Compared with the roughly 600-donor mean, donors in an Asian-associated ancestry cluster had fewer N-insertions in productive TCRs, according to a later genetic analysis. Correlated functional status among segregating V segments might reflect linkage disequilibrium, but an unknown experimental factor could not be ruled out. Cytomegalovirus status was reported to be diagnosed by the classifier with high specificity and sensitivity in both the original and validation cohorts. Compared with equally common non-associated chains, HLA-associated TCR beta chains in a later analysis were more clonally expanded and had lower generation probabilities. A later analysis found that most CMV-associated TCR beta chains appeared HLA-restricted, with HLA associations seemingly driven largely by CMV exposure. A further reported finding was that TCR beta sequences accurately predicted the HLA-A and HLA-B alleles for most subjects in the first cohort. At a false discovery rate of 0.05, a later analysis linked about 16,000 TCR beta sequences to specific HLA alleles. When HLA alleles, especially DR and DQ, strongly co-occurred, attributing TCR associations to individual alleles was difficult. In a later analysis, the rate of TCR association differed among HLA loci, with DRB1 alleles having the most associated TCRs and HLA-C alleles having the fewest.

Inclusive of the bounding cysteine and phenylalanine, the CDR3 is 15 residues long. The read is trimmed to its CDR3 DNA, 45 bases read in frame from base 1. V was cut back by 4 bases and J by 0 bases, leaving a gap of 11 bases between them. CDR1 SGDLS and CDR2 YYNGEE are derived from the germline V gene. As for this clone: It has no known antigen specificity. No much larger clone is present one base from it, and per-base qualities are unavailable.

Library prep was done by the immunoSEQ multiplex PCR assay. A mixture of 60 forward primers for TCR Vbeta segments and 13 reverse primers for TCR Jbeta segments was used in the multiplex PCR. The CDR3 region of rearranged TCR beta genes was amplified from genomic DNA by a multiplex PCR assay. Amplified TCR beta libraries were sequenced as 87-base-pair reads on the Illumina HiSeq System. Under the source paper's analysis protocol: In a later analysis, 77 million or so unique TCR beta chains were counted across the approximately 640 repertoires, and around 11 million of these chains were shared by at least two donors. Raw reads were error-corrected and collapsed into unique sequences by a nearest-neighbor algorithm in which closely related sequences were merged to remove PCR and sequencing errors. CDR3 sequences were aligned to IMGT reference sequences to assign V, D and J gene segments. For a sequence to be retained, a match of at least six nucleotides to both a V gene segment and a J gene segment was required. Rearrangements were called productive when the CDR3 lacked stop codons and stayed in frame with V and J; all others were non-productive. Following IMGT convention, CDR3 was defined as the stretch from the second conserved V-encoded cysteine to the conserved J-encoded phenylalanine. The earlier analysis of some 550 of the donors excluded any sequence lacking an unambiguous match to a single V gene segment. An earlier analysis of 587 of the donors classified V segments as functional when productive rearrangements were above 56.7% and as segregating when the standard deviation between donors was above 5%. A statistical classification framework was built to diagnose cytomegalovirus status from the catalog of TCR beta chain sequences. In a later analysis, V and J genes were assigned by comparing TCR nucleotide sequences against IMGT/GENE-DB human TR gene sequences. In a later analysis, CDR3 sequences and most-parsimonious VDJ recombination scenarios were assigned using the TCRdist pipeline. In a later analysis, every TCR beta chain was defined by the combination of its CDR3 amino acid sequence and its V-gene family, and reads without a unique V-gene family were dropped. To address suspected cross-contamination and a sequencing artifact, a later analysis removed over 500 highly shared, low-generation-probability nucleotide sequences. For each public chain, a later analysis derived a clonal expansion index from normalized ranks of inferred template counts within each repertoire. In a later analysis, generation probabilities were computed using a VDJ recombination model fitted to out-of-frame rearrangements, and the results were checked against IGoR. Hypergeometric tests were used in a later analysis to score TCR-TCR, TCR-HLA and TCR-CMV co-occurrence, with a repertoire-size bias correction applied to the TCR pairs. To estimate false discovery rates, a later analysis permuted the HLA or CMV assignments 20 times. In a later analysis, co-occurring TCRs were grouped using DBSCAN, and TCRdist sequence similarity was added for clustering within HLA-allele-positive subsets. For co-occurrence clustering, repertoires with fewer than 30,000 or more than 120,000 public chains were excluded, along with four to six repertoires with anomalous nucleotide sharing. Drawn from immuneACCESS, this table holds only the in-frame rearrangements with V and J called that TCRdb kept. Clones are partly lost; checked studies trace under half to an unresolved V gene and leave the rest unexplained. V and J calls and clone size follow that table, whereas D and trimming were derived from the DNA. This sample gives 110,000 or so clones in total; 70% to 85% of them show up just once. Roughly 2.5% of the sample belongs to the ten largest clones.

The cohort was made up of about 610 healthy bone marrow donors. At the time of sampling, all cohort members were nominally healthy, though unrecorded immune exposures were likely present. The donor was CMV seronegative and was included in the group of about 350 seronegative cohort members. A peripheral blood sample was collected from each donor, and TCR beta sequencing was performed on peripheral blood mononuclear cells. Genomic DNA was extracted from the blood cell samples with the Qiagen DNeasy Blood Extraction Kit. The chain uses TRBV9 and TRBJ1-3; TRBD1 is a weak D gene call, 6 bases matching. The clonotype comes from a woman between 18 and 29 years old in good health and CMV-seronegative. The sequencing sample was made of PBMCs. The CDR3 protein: CASSPGAGSGNTIYF. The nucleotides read TGTGCCAGCAGCCCAGGGGCCGGCTCTGGAAACACCATATATTTT.